These T cell receptor beta chains were read from a single sample in a study of T cell clonotyping in hematopoietic cell transplantation. Using immunoSEQ multiplex PCR, the repertoire was profiled, and TCRdb retains in-frame clones only, with some absent. The table records 5,500 to 7,000 clones, about 86% of them present only once. The sequencing here drew on peripheral blood mononuclear cells, taken 180 days after allogeneic stem cell transplant. All receptors come from a female patient between 50 and 59 years old who had an allogeneic stem cell transplant from an unrelated donor, so the T cells may come from the graft donor. Some clones in this sample may be carry-over from other donors' samples. CDR3s include the opening cysteine and the closing phenylalanine or tryptophan. Fields, in order: CDR3 length, D gene, clone size, J gene, V gene, CDR3 protein, CDR3 DNA. The D gene is left open where the match is weak. Clone size appears in some rows only: once, few, many, or a class for an expanded clone.

len: 15; d_gene: TRBD2; abundance: -; j_gene: TRBJ2-1; v_gene: TRBV11-3; CDR3aa: CASSRTSGGASEQFF; CDR3nt: TGTGCCAGCAGCCGAACTAGCGGGGGGGCGAGTGAGCAGTTCTTC
len: 17; d_gene: TRBD1; abundance: -; j_gene: TRBJ2-3; v_gene: TRBV11-2; CDR3aa: CASSLEGDRVGTDTQYF; CDR3nt: TGTGCCAGCAGCTTAGAAGGGGACAGGGTCGGCACAGATACGCAGTATTTT
len: 13; d_gene: -; abundance: -; j_gene: TRBJ1-5; v_gene: TRBV19; CDR3aa: CASSNRENQPQHF; CDR3nt: TGTGCCAGTAGTAACAGGGAAAATCAGCCCCAGCATTTT
len: 13; d_gene: -; abundance: -; j_gene: TRBJ2-7; v_gene: TRBV7-7; CDR3aa: CASSLAQGAEQYF; CDR3nt: TGTGCTAGCAGCTTAGCGCAAGGGGCCGAGCAGTACTTC
len: 14; d_gene: -; abundance: once; j_gene: TRBJ1-1; v_gene: TRBV29-1; CDR3aa: CSVEDGAVNTEAFF; CDR3nt: TGCAGCGTTGAAGATGGGGCGGTGAACACTGAAGCTTTCTTT
len: 14; d_gene: -; abundance: -; j_gene: TRBJ1-5; v_gene: TRBV30; CDR3aa: CAWSVLGPHQPQHF; CDR3nt: TGTGCCTGGAGTGTTTTGGGGCCCCATCAGCCCCAGCATTTT
len: 13; d_gene: -; abundance: -; j_gene: TRBJ2-7; v_gene: TRBV5-8; CDR3aa: CASSGRDSYEQYF; CDR3nt: TGTGCCAGCAGTGGACGGGACTCCTACGAGCAGTACTTC
len: 15; d_gene: -; abundance: -; j_gene: TRBJ2-7; v_gene: TRBV7-3; CDR3aa: CASSLGGGGLYEQYF; CDR3nt: TGTGCCAGCAGCTTAGGGGGCGGGGGACTCTACGAGCAGTACTTC
len: 16; d_gene: -; abundance: -; j_gene: TRBJ2-6; v_gene: TRBV7-2; CDR3aa: CASSLEVSSGANVLTF; CDR3nt: TGTGCCAGCAGCTTAGAGGTCAGCTCTGGGGCCAACGTCCTGACTTTC
len: 15; d_gene: TRBD1; abundance: few; j_gene: TRBJ2-7; v_gene: TRBV5-1; CDR3aa: CASSTLGTGIYEQYF; CDR3nt: TGCGCCAGCAGCACCCTCGGGACAGGGATTTACGAGCAGTACTTC
len: 17; d_gene: TRBD2; abundance: -; j_gene: TRBJ2-3; v_gene: TRBV5-4; CDR3aa: CASSLGTSGGGTDTQYF; CDR3nt: TGTGCCAGCAGTTTGGGGACTAGCGGGGGCGGCACAGATACGCAGTATTTT
len: 15; d_gene: TRBD1; abundance: -; j_gene: TRBJ2-7; v_gene: TRBV5-1; CDR3aa: CASSLVASTGDEQYF; CDR3nt: TGCGCCAGCAGCTTGGTGGCTAGCACAGGGGACGAGCAGTACTTC
len: 15; d_gene: TRBD1; abundance: -; j_gene: TRBJ1-2; v_gene: TRBV28; CDR3aa: CASKFGTAHNYGYTF; CDR3nt: TGTGCCAGCAAATTCGGGACAGCCCATAACTATGGCTACACCTTC
len: 14; d_gene: TRBD1; abundance: -; j_gene: TRBJ2-7; v_gene: TRBV10-3; CDR3aa: CAISESGTGGEQYF; CDR3nt: TGTGCCATCAGTGAGTCCGGGACAGGGGGAGAGCAGTACTTC
len: 17; d_gene: -; abundance: -; j_gene: TRBJ2-3; v_gene: TRBV5-4; CDR3aa: CASSWGHPASSTDTQYF; CDR3nt: TGTGCCAGCAGCTGGGGACACCCAGCCTCTAGCACAGATACGCAGTATTTT
len: 17; d_gene: TRBD1; abundance: -; j_gene: TRBJ2-6; v_gene: TRBV5-1; CDR3aa: CASKRTGPASGANVLTF; CDR3nt: TGCGCCAGCAAAAGGACAGGACCTGCTTCGGGGGCCAACGTCCTGACTTTC
len: 15; d_gene: TRBD2; abundance: once; j_gene: TRBJ2-3; v_gene: TRBV11-1; CDR3aa: CASSLIGSGGATQYF; CDR3nt: TGTGCCAGCAGCTTAATCGGTAGCGGGGGCGCTACGCAGTATTTT
len: 12; d_gene: -; abundance: -; j_gene: TRBJ2-1; v_gene: TRBV11-2; CDR3aa: CASSLSDHEQFF; CDR3nt: TGTGCCAGCAGCCTGAGCGATCATGAGCAGTTCTTC
len: 16; d_gene: -; abundance: -; j_gene: TRBJ1-2; v_gene: TRBV5-4; CDR3aa: CASSFRRSLSYYGYTF; CDR3nt: TGTGCCAGCAGCTTTCGCCGGAGCCTAAGTTACTATGGCTACACCTTC
len: 16; d_gene: TRBD1; abundance: -; j_gene: TRBJ1-6; v_gene: TRBV27; CDR3aa: CASSQGQGTYNSPLHF; CDR3nt: TGTGCCAGCAGTCAGGGACAGGGAACCTATAATTCACCCCTCCACTTT
len: 13; d_gene: -; abundance: -; j_gene: TRBJ1-1; v_gene: TRBV5-4; CDR3aa: CASSLWQTGGAFF; CDR3nt: TGTGCCAGCAGCTTGTGGCAAACAGGCGGGGCTTTCTTT
len: 13; d_gene: -; abundance: -; j_gene: TRBJ1-2; v_gene: TRBV6-5; CDR3aa: CASRDSQGRGYTF; CDR3nt: TGTGCCAGCAGGGATTCCCAGGGTCGTGGCTACACCTTC
len: 15; d_gene: -; abundance: -; j_gene: TRBJ2-7; v_gene: TRBV19; CDR3aa: CASSITTGVFSEQYF; CDR3nt: TGTGCCAGTAGTATTACCACAGGAGTTTTTAGCGAGCAGTACTTC
len: 14; d_gene: -; abundance: -; j_gene: TRBJ2-2; v_gene: TRBV19; CDR3aa: CASSLPAVSGELFF; CDR3nt: TGTGCCAGTAGTCTTCCCGCAGTCTCGGGGGAGCTGTTTTTT
len: 11; d_gene: -; abundance: -; j_gene: TRBJ2-2; v_gene: TRBV20-1; CDR3aa: CSAREGGELFF; CDR3nt: TGCAGTGCTAGAGAGGGCGGGGAGCTGTTTTTT
len: 15; d_gene: TRBD2; abundance: few; j_gene: TRBJ2-7; v_gene: TRBV28; CDR3aa: CASCLGTSGGSEQYF; CDR3nt: TGTGCCAGCTGCCTCGGGACTAGCGGGGGGTCCGAGCAGTACTTC
len: 16; d_gene: TRBD2; abundance: once; j_gene: TRBJ2-5; v_gene: TRBV5-4; CDR3aa: CASSLAGAGVKETQYF; CDR3nt: TGTGCCAGCAGCTTGGCCGGAGCGGGGGTTAAAGAGACCCAGTACTTC
len: 14; d_gene: TRBD1; abundance: -; j_gene: TRBJ2-3; v_gene: TRBV27; CDR3aa: CASSWGQGADTQYF; CDR3nt: TGTGCCAGCAGTTGGGGACAGGGAGCAGATACGCAGTATTTT
len: 16; d_gene: TRBD1; abundance: -; j_gene: TRBJ2-5; v_gene: TRBV5-4; CDR3aa: CASSPRTGAYQETQYF; CDR3nt: TGTGCCAGCAGCCCCAGGACAGGGGCGTACCAAGAGACCCAGTACTTC
len: 12; d_gene: -; abundance: -; j_gene: TRBJ2-1; v_gene: TRBV7-8; CDR3aa: CASSPGGREQFF; CDR3nt: TGTGCCAGCAGCCCCGGGGGGCGGGAGCAGTTCTTC
len: 13; d_gene: -; abundance: -; j_gene: TRBJ2-7; v_gene: TRBV6-1; CDR3aa: CASSVVENYEQYF; CDR3nt: TGTGCCAGCAGTGTTGTGGAAAACTACGAGCAGTACTTC
len: 11; d_gene: -; abundance: -; j_gene: TRBJ2-1; v_gene: TRBV2; CDR3aa: CASQGGIEQFF; CDR3nt: TGTGCCAGTCAAGGGGGGATTGAGCAGTTCTTC
len: 15; d_gene: TRBD1; abundance: -; j_gene: TRBJ1-5; v_gene: TRBV29-1; CDR3aa: CSVELSGGRNQPQHF; CDR3nt: TGCAGCGTTGAACTTTCAGGGGGTCGCAATCAGCCCCAGCATTTT
len: 17; d_gene: -; abundance: -; j_gene: TRBJ2-7; v_gene: TRBV5-1; CDR3aa: CASSSRPQGVGSYEQYF; CDR3nt: TGCGCCAGCAGCTCCCGGCCCCAGGGCGTGGGCTCCTACGAGCAGTACTTC
len: 14; d_gene: -; abundance: -; j_gene: TRBJ1-3; v_gene: TRBV5-1; CDR3aa: CASSFAGSGNTIYF; CDR3nt: TGCGCCAGCAGCTTTGCGGGCTCTGGAAACACCATATATTTT
len: 16; d_gene: TRBD2; abundance: -; j_gene: TRBJ2-2; v_gene: TRBV4-1; CDR3aa: CASSPVAGANTGELFF; CDR3nt: TGCGCCAGCAGCCCTGTGGCGGGGGCGAACACCGGGGAGCTGTTTTTT
len: 12; d_gene: -; abundance: -; j_gene: TRBJ2-1; v_gene: TRBV4-2; CDR3aa: CASSQDLYEQFF; CDR3nt: TGTGCCAGCAGCCAAGATCTCTATGAGCAGTTCTTC
len: 11; d_gene: -; abundance: -; j_gene: TRBJ2-1; v_gene: TRBV11-3; CDR3aa: CASSRDNEQFF; CDR3nt: TGTGCCAGCAGCCGTGACAATGAGCAGTTCTTC
len: 14; d_gene: -; abundance: once; j_gene: TRBJ2-3; v_gene: TRBV6-5; CDR3aa: CASSYIGGALVRIF; CDR3nt: TGTGCCAGCAGTTACATTGGGGGGGCCTTGGTCCGTATCTTT
len: 15; d_gene: -; abundance: few; j_gene: TRBJ2-7; v_gene: TRBV4-1; CDR3aa: CASSPLTGTTYEQYF; CDR3nt: TGCGCCAGCAGCCCCCTAACGGGGACAACCTACGAGCAGTACTTC
len: 13; d_gene: -; abundance: -; j_gene: TRBJ2-2; v_gene: TRBV9; CDR3aa: CASSAQLTGELFF; CDR3nt: TGTGCCAGCAGCGCCCAGCTAACCGGGGAGCTGTTTTTT
len: 13; d_gene: -; abundance: -; j_gene: TRBJ1-5; v_gene: TRBV5-1; CDR3aa: CASRLDRNQPQHF; CDR3nt: TGCGCCAGCAGACTAGACAGAAATCAGCCCCAGCATTTT
len: 16; d_gene: TRBD1; abundance: -; j_gene: TRBJ2-7; v_gene: TRBV15; CDR3aa: CATSRDRGLGNYEQYF; CDR3nt: TGTGCCACCAGCAGGGACAGGGGATTGGGGAACTACGAGCAGTACTTC
len: 14; d_gene: TRBD2; abundance: -; j_gene: TRBJ2-7; v_gene: TRBV2; CDR3aa: CANALGAGLEEQYF; CDR3nt: TGTGCCAACGCCCTGGGAGCGGGATTGGAGGAGCAGTACTTC
len: 17; d_gene: TRBD1; abundance: few; j_gene: TRBJ1-6; v_gene: TRBV19; CDR3aa: CASRAGTGGSYNSPLHF; CDR3nt: TGTGCCAGTAGGGCCGGGACAGGGGGCTCCTATAATTCACCCCTCCACTTT
len: 11; d_gene: -; abundance: -; j_gene: TRBJ2-7; v_gene: TRBV29-1; CDR3aa: CSVEVGPEQYF; CDR3nt: TGCAGCGTTGAAGTGGGGCCCGAGCAGTACTTC
len: 15; d_gene: -; abundance: -; j_gene: TRBJ1-5; v_gene: TRBV1; CDR3aa: CTSSKVHGGNQPQHF; CDR3nt: TGCACCAGCAGCAAAGTGCACGGGGGCAATCAGCCCCAGCATTTT
len: 16; d_gene: -; abundance: -; j_gene: TRBJ1-5; v_gene: TRBV4-1; CDR3aa: CASSQDRWQGNQPQHF; CDR3nt: TGCGCCAGCAGCCAAGATCGGTGGCAGGGCAATCAGCCCCAGCATTTT
len: 13; d_gene: -; abundance: -; j_gene: TRBJ2-3; v_gene: TRBV10-1; CDR3aa: CARGSGGTDTQYF; CDR3nt: TGCGCCAGGGGGTCGGGCGGCACAGATACGCAGTATTTT
len: 11; d_gene: -; abundance: once; j_gene: TRBJ2-3; v_gene: TRBV2; CDR3aa: CASSAPGTQYF; CDR3nt: TGTGCCAGCAGTGCGCCGGGCACGCAGTATTTT
len: 16; d_gene: -; abundance: -; j_gene: TRBJ1-4; v_gene: TRBV19; CDR3aa: CASSIDRAGTNEKLFF; CDR3nt: TGTGCCAGTAGTATAGATCGGGCAGGTACTAATGAAAAACTGTTTTTT
len: 15; d_gene: TRBD2; abundance: -; j_gene: TRBJ2-1; v_gene: TRBV7-2; CDR3aa: CASSDGGVAYNEQFF; CDR3nt: TGTGCCAGCAGCGACGGGGGGGTGGCCTACAATGAGCAGTTCTTC
len: 14; d_gene: TRBD1; abundance: -; j_gene: TRBJ2-7; v_gene: TRBV9; CDR3aa: CASSVGQGAYEQYF; CDR3nt: TGTGCCAGCAGCGTCGGACAGGGGGCATACGAGCAGTACTTC